The 18 T cell receptor beta chains below were found in one sample sequenced in a study of Graves' ophthalmopathy and Graves' hyperthyroidism. RNA transcripts were the template, and TCR beta CDR3 regions were amplified from them. Amplification began with first-round RT-PCR using HTBI primers, then second-round multiplex PCR was performed. TCRdb processed the multiplex PCR reads anew with MiXCR; each CDR3 protein has one entry. The sample holds around 1.1 million distinct CDR3 sequences, about 35% seen once. Input material: peripheral blood or thyroid tissue (not recorded which). The receptors stem from an adult man with Graves' hyperthyroidism.

This clonotype was observed at least ten times. The rearrangement uses TRBV11-2 and TRBJ2-7; TRBD1 is a possible D gene (5 bases). The V end lost 2 bases, the J end lost 1 base, and 15 bases lay between the germline ends. The CDR3 extends over 16 amino acids. Germline V gives CDR1 SGHAT, CDR2 FQNNGV. The CDR3 DNA follows: TGTGCCAGCAGCTTAAGGCAGCAGGGTGGTTCCTACGAGCAGTACTTC. Its translation: CASSLRQQGGSYEQYF.

Comment on this clonotype: Given a much more abundant clone one base away, this may be a read error. Since the CDR3 does not end with the conserved phenylalanine or tryptophan, this likely comes from a read error. The rearrangement links TRBV19 to TRBJ1-5; D remains ambiguous. Germline assignment: CDR1 LNHDA and CDR2 SQIVND (reference sequence). V was cut by 8 bases and J by 0 bases, with 20 bases left in between. The CDR3 consists of 17 residues. The DNA of the CDR3 is TGTGCCAGTGGATTAACCAAAGGCAGCCATAGCAATCAGCCCCAGCATTGT. This translates into CASGLTKGSHSNQPQHC.

This CDR3 reads CASSAPGQGGLNEKLFF. CDR3 sequence (DNA): TGTGCCAGTAGCGCCCCGGGACAGGGGGGGCTCAATGAAAAACTGTTTTTT. The chain carries TRBV19 and TRBJ1-4, with 11 bases identical to TRBD1. Germline V CDR1 and CDR2: LNHDA, SQIVND (reference sequence). CDR3 length: 17 residues. V trimming: 6 bases; J trimming: 5 bases; junction bases outside the gene matches: 11.

As DNA, the CDR3 is TGCAGCGTAGCTGGCAGGGGAGACTACGAGCAGTACTTC. It encodes CSVAGRGDYEQYF. The chain is built from TRBV29-1 and TRBJ2-7; weak D call: TRBD1 (6 bases). Trimming removed 6 bases from V and 3 bases from J, with 15 bases in between. CDR1 SQVTM and CDR2 ANQGSEA come from the germline V gene. CDR3 size: 13 residues.

This clonotype has a handful of counts. The chain links TRBV20-1 to TRBJ1-1; D gene unclear. In germline, CDR1 is DFQATT, CDR2 SNEGSKA (reference sequence). The CDR3 runs 12 residues. V shed 8 bases and J shed 0 bases, with 10 bases lying between them. CDR3 bases: TGCAGTATGGATCAGATGAACACTGAAGCTTTCTTT. Translating gives CSMDQMNTEAFF.

This clonotype was observed a handful of times. V and J are TRBV7-2 and TRBJ2-7, with TRBD2 matching over 13 bases. CDR3 length: 16 residues. V shed 3 bases, J shed 2 bases, and the junction held 4 bases outside the gene matches. Germline-derived CDR1 and CDR2 are SGHTA and FQGNSA. The CDR3 loop reads CASSLGLAGLAYEQYF. CDR3 nucleotide sequence: TGTGCCAGCAGCTTGGGACTAGCGGGGCTTGCCTACGAGCAGTACTTC.

The chain couples TRBV10-3 to TRBJ1-5; a weak D match, TRBD1 (5 bases). Germline V lookup: CDR1 ENHRY, CDR2 SYGVKD. The CDR3 covers 19 residues. V was clipped by 4 bases and J by 1 base, with 23 bases between them. CDR3 sequence reads: CAISGRGAGGSKSNQPQHF. CDR3 nucleotides: TGTGCCATCAGTGGTCGGGGCGCTGGGGGATCAAAGAGCAATCAGCCCCAGCATTTT.

The chain combines TRBV7-6 with TRBJ1-3; TRBD1 aligns across 7 bases. Germline CDR1 SGHVS, CDR2 FNYEAQ. V shed 5 bases and J 7 bases; nucleotides not matched to a gene: 5. CDR3 length: 13 residues. The CDR3 sequence is CASSTGTVNTIYF. In DNA, the CDR3 is TGTGCCAGCAGCACCGGGACAGTGAACACCATATATTTT.

The V and J genes are TRBV7-8 and TRBJ1-6; possible D gene TRBD1, 5 bases. The V and J ends lost 8 bases and 11 bases respectively, with 19 bases between them. CDR3 length: 14 amino acids. Germline V gene data show CDR1 as SGHVS and CDR2 as FQNEAQ. DNA of the CDR3: TGTGCCAGCTTAATGGGGCCCCCCAGAGCACCCCTCCACTTT. The encoded protein is CASLMGPPRAPLHF.

The V gene is TRBV28, the J gene TRBJ1-5; weak D call: TRBD1 (6 bases). CDR3 length: 12 residues. V shed 4 bases and J shed 7 bases, with 8 bases lying between them. Germline V gives CDR1 MDHEN, CDR2 SYDVKM. The CDR3 is CASSSGAQPQHF. The DNA for the CDR3 is TGTGCCAGCAGTTCAGGGGCCCAGCCCCAGCATTTT.

This clonotype has just one count. The J gene is TRBJ2-7, the V gene TRBV29-1, with D hard to call. The germline gives CDR1 SQVTM, CDR2 ANQGSEA. V was shortened by 6 bases and J by 2 bases, with 14 bases between the two germline ends. This CDR3 contains 13 residues. CDR3 nucleotide sequence: TGCAGCGTGAGTCGCGACGGCCCCTACGAGCAGTACTTC. It yields the protein CSVSRDGPYEQYF.

The gene calls are TRBV10-3 and TRBJ2-7, with D perhaps matching TRBD1 or TRBD2 (5 bases each). Trimming took off 3 bases at V and 3 bases at J, with 18 bases between the two ends. This CDR3 comprises 16 residues. Germline lookup yields CDR1 ENHRY and CDR2 SYGVKD. The CDR3, as DNA: TGTGCCATCAGTGATAGCCTGGGACGGGATAACTACGAGCAGTACTTC. Residues: CAISDSLGRDNYEQYF.

In its sample, this clonotype was seen many times. The chain links TRBV24-1 to TRBJ1-2, with TRBD1 matching over 7 bases. Germline lookup yields CDR1 KGHDR and CDR2 SFDVKD. This CDR3 is 14 amino acids long. The junction had 7 bases not matched to a gene; V was cut back by 6 bases and J by 4 bases. CDR3 coding DNA: TGTGCCACCAGTTCGAGCAGGGGGACCTATGGCTACACCTTC. Protein sequence: CATSSSRGTYGYTF.

The chain uses TRBV10-3 and TRBJ2-7; either TRBD1 or TRBD2 may fit D (5 bases each). The DNA end favors TRBJ2-5, so the J call may be wrong. This CDR3 is built from 18 residues. Germline V gene lookup returns CDR1 ENHRY and CDR2 SYGVKD. The CDR3 loop is CAINRGAQDNRQSETQYF. In DNA form, the CDR3 reads TGTGCCATCAATAGAGGGGCCCAAGATAACCGACAGTCGGAGACCCAGTACTTC.

This clonotype was counted many times. The V and J genes are TRBV20-1 and TRBJ2-5; D might be TRBD2 (5 bases). This CDR3 has 14 residues. Germline loops: CDR1 DFQATT, CDR2 SNEGSKA (reference sequence). The germline V and J ends were trimmed by 6 bases and 5 bases, with 19 bases remaining between them. CDR3: CSAPRARAFETQYF. CDR3 in DNA: TGCAGTGCCCCCCGGGCGCGGGCCTTTGAGACCCAGTACTTC.

V usage is TRBV2 and J usage is TRBJ1-2; D is ambiguous. V was cut by 7 bases and J by 2 bases, with 11 bases left in between. This CDR3 is built from 13 residues. The germline gives CDR1 SNHLY, CDR2 FYNNEI. Here the CDR3 DNA reads TGTGCCAGCAAACAAAGATCGAACTATGGCTACACCTTC. Its translation: CASKQRSNYGYTF.

Concerning this clonotype: A much larger clone sits a single nucleotide away, making a read error possible. The genes are TRBV20-1 and TRBJ2-7; maybe TRBD1 (6 bases). The CDR3 has 15 amino acids. Germline lookup yields CDR1 DFQATT and CDR2 SNEGSKA (reference sequence). The CDR3 DNA follows: TGCAGTGCTCCCAACCGACAGGCTAGCTCCTACGAGCACTACTTC. The encoded protein is CSAPNRQASSYEHYF.

In this sample, this clonotype turned up a few times. The V call is TRBV6-1, the J call TRBJ1-1, with TRBD1 matching over 10 bases. Trimming at V came to 7 bases and at J to 10 bases, leaving 18 bases not matched to a gene. CDR1 is MNHNS and CDR2 is SASEGT in the germline V gene. The length of the CDR3 is 16 residues. CDR3 protein: CASNSDWTGGWVAAFF. In DNA form, the CDR3 reads TGTGCCAGCAACAGCGATTGGACAGGGGGTTGGGTCGCAGCTTTCTTT.